Following are 5 T cell receptor beta chains from one sample sequenced in a study of blood T cell repertoires in COVID-19. Sequencing was performed with immunoSEQ multiplex PCR; in TCRdb, only in-frame clones are kept and a portion is missing. This table has under 350,000 clones, about 89% appearing once. Sequencing was carried out using peripheral blood. These receptors all come from a man between 35 and 55 years old with acute or convalescent COVID-19.

The rearrangement uses TRBV4-1 and TRBJ2-3; 7 bases align to TRBD2. The ends lost 0 bases at V and 3 bases at J; junction bases unmatched: 18. The CDR3 consists of 20 residues. The germline V gene encodes CDR1 MGHRA and CDR2 YSYEKL. The CDR3 here is CASSQDKGPIAGSGTDTQYF. In nucleotides, the CDR3 is TGCGCCAGCAGCCAAGATAAGGGCCCCATAGCGGGCTCTGGGACAGATACGCAGTATTTT.

V is TRBV19 and J is TRBJ2-1, with 10 bases matching TRBD2. After removal of 7 bases from V and 4 bases from J, the junction contained 7 bases not matched to a gene. Germline V gives CDR1 LNHDA, CDR2 SQIVND (reference sequence). The CDR3 length is 15 residues. The CDR3 sequence is CASTISGGLYNEQFF. The CDR3 coding sequence is TGTGCCAGTACCATTAGCGGGGGGCTATACAATGAGCAGTTCTTC.

The chain joins TRBV6-5 to TRBJ2-1; no clear D. V dropped 4 bases and J dropped 4 bases, with 17 bases sitting between them. Germline CDR1 and CDR2: MNHEY and SVGAGI. The CDR3 has 16 amino acids. The CDR3 region is CASSSRRSYPYNEQFF. CDR3 nucleotide sequence: TGTGCCAGCAGTTCCCGTCGGAGTTACCCGTACAATGAGCAGTTCTTC.

The chain joins TRBV9 to TRBJ2-2; TRBD1 is a possible D gene (6 bases). The CDR3 extends over 15 amino acids. Per germline, CDR1 SGDLS and CDR2 YYNGEE. Trimming took off 4 bases at V and 0 bases at J, with 10 bases between the two ends. Written as DNA, the CDR3 is TGTGCCAGCAGCTCCGGACAGCCGAACACCGGGGAGCTGTTTTTT. Protein sequence: CASSSGQPNTGELFF. Full variable domain (remainder filled in from reference TRBV9 and TRBJ2-2): DSGVTQTPKHLITATGQRVTLRCSPRSGDLSVYWYQQSLDQGLQFLIQYYNGEERAKGNILERFSAQQFPDLHSELNLSSLELGDSALYFCASSSGQPNTGELFFGEGSRLTVL.

This chain uses TRBV28 with TRBJ1-2; D uncertain. Trimming cost V 5 bases and J 8 bases, with 15 bases left between them. Germline V CDR1 and CDR2: MDHEN, SYDVKM. There are 13 residues in the CDR3. The CDR3: CASSPTGMEGYTF. CDR3 coding DNA: TGTGCCAGCAGTCCCACGGGGATGGAGGGCTACACCTTC.